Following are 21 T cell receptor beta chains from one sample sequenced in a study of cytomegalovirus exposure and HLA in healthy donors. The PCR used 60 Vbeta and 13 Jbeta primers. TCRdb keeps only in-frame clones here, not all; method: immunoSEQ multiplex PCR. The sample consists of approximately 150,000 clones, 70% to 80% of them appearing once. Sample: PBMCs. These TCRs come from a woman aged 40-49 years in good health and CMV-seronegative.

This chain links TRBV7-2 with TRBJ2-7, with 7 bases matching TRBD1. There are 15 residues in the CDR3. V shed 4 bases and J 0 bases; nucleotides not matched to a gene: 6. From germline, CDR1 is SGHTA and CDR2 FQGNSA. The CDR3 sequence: CASSSGQDGSYEQYF. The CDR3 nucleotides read TGTGCCAGCAGCTCAGGACAGGACGGCTCCTACGAGCAGTACTTC.

CDR3 bases: TGTGCCAGCAGTTACTCGGACGGGACCTACGAGCAGTACTTC. Protein: CASSYSDGTYEQYF. V is TRBV6-5 and J is TRBJ2-7; perhaps TRBD2 as D (5 bases). V was trimmed by 0 bases and J by 2 bases, leaving 8 bases between them. The V gene's germline CDR1 is MNHEY and CDR2 SVGAGI. The CDR3 extends over 14 amino acids.

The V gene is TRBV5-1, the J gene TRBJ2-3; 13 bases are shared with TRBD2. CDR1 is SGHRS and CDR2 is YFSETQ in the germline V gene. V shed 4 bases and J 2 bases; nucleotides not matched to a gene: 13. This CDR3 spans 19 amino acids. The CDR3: CASSGPGLAGLSFTDTQYF. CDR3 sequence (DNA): TGCGCCAGCAGCGGACCGGGACTAGCGGGATTATCCTTCACAGATACGCAGTATTTT. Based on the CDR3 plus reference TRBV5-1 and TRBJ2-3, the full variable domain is KAGVTQTPRYLIKTRGQQVTLSCSPISGHRSVSWYQQTPGQGLQFLFEYFSETQRNKGNFPGRFSGRQFSNSRSEMNVSTLELGDSALYLCASSGPGLAGLSFTDTQYFGPGTRLTVL.

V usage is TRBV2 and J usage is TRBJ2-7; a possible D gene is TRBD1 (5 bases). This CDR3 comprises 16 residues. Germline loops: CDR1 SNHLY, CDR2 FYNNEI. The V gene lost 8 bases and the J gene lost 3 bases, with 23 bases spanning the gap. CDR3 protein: CASVQGHGAGFYEQYF. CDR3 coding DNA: TGTGCCAGCGTTCAGGGTCATGGGGCCGGTTTCTACGAGCAGTACTTC.

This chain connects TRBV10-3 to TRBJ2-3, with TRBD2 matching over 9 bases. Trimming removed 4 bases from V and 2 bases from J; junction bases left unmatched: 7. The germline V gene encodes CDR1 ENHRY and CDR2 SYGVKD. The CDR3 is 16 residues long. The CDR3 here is CAISVSSGTNTDTQYF. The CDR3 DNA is TGTGCCATCAGTGTGTCTAGCGGGACCAACACAGATACGCAGTATTTT.

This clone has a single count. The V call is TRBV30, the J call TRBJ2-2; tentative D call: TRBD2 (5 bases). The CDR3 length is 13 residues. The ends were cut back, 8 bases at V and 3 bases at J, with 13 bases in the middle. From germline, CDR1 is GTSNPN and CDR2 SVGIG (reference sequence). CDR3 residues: CAQHRGDTGELFF. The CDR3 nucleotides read TGTGCCCAGCACCGGGGTGACACCGGGGAGCTGTTTTTT.

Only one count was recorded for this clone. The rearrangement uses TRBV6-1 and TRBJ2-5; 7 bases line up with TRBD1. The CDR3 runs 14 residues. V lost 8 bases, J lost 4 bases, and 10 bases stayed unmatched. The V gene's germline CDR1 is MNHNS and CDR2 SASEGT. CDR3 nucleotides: TGTGCCAGCCACAGCCCGGGACAGAGAGAGACCCAGTACTTC. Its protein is CASHSPGQRETQYF.

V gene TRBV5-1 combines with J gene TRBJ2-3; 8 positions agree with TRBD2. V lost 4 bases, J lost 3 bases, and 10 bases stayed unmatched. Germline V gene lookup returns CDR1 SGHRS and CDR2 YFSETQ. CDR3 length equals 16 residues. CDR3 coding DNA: TGCGCCAGCAGCCCTGAACCAGCGGGAGCGACAGATACGCAGTATTTT. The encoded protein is CASSPEPAGATDTQYF.

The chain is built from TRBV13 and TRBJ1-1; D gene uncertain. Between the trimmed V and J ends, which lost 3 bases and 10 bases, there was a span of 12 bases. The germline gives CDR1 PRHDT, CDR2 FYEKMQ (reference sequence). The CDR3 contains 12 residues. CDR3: CASSFRPGRAFF. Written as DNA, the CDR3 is TGTGCCAGCAGCTTTCGTCCAGGTCGAGCTTTCTTT.

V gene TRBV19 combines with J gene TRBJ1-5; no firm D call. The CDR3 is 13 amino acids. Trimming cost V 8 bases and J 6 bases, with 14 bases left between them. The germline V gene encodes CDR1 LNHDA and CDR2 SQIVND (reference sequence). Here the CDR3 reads CASGREGSQPQHF. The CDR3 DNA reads TGTGCCAGTGGCCGCGAGGGCAGTCAGCCCCAGCATTTT.

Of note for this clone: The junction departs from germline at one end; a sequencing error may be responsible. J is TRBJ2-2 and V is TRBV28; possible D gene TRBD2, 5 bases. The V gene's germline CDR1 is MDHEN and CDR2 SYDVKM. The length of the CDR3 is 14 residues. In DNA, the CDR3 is TGTGCCAGCAGTTTAGCCGGGAACACCGGGAAGCTGTTTTTT. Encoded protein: CASSLAGNTGKLFF.

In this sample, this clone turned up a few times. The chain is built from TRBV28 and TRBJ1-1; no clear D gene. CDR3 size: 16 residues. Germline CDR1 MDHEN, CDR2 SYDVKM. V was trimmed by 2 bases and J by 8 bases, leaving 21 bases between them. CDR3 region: CASSLPSTGGRAEAFF. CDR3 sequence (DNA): TGTGCCAGCAGTTTACCCTCTACCGGTGGGCGGGCCGAAGCTTTCTTT.

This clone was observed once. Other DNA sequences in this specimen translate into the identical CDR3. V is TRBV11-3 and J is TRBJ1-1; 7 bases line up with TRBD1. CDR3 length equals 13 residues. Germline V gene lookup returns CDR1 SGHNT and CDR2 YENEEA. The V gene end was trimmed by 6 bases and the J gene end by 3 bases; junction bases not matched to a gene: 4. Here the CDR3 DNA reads TGTGCCAGCAGTAGTCAGGGGGACACTGAAGCTTTCTTT. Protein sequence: CASSSQGDTEAFF.

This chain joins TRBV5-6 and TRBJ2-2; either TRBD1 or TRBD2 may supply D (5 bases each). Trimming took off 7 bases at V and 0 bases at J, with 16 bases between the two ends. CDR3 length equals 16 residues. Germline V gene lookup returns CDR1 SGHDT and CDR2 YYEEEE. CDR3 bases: TGTGCCAGCCTCTTGGGGGTCCTAGCGAACACCGGGGAGCTGTTTTTT. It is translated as CASLLGVLANTGELFF.

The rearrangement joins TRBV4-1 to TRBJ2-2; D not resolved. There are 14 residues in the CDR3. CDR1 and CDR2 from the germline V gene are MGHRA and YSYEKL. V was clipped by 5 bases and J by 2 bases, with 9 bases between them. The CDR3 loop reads CASSATENTGELFF. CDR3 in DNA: TGCGCCAGCAGCGCAACAGAAAACACCGGGGAGCTGTTTTTT.

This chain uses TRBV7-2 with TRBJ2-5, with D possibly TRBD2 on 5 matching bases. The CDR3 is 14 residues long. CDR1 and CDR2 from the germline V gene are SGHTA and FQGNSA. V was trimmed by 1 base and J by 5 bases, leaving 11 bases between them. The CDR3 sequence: CASSLEVGGETQYF. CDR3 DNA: TGTGCCAGCAGCTTAGAGGTTGGCGGGGAGACCCAGTACTTC. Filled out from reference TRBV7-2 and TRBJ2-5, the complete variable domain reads GAGVSQSPSNKVTEKGKDVELRCDPISGHTALYWYRQSLGQGLEFLIYFQGNSAPDKSGLPSDRFSAERTGGSVSTLTIQRTQQEDSAVYLCASSLEVGGETQYFGPGTRLLVL.

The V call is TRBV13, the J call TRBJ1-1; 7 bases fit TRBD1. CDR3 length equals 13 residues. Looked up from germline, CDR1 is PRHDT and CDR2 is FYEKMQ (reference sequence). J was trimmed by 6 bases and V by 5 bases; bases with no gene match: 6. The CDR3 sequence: CASSLGQIAEAFF. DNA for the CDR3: TGTGCCAGCAGCCTGGGACAGATCGCTGAAGCTTTCTTT.

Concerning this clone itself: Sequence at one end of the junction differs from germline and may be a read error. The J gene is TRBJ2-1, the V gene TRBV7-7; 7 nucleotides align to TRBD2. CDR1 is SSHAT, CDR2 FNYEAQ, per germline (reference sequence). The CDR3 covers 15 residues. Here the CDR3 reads CASSLAPGGSNEQFF. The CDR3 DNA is TGTGCTAGCAGCTTAGCCCCGGGGGGTTCGAATGAGCAGTTCTTC.

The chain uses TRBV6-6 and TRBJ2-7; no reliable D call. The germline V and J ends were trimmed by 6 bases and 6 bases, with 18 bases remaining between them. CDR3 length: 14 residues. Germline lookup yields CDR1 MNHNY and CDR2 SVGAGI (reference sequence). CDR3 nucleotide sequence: TGTGCCAGCAGCTCTTGGGCTTTTTCCGGCGAGCAGTACTTC. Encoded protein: CASSSWAFSGEQYF.

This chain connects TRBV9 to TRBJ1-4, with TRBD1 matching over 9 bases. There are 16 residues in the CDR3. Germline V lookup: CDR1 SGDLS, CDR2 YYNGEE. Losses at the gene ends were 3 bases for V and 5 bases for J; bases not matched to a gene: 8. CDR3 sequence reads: CASSASTGTGNEKLFF. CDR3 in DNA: TGTGCCAGCAGCGCTTCGACCGGGACAGGGAATGAAAAACTGTTTTTT.

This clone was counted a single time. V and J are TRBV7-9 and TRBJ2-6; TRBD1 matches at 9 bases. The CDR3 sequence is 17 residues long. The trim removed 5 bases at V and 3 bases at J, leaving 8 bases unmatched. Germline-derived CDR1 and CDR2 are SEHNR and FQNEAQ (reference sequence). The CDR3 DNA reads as TGTGCCAGCAGCCCCCGGACAGGGGTGGGTGGGGCCAACGTCCTGACTTTC. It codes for CASSPRTGVGGANVLTF.